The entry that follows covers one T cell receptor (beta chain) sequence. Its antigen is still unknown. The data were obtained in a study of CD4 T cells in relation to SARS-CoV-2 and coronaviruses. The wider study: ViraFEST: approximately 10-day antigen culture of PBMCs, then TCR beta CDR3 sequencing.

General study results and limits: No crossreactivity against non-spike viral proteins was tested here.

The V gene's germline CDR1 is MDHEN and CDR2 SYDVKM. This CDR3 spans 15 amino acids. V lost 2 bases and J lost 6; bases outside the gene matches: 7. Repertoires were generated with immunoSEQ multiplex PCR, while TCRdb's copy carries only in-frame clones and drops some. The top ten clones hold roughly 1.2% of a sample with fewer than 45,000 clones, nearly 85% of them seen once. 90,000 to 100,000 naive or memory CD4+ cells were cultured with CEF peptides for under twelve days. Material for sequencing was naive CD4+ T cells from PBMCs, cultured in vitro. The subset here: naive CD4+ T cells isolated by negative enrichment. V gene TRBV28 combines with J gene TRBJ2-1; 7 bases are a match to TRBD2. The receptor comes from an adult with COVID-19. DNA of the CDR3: TGTGCCAGCAGTTTACGTGGGAGGGCGTCCAATGAGCAGTTCTTC. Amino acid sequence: CASSLRGRASNEQFF.